These 17 T cell receptor beta chains originate from one sample sequenced in a study of blood T cell repertoires in COVID-19 (dated by TCRdb to 2018 to 2020). The method behind the library was the immunoSEQ multiplex PCR assay. As stored in TCRdb, this immuneACCESS dataset retains in-frame rearrangements with V and J assigned. A fraction of the clones does not appear; measured against another copy, unresolved V genes explain less than half of the discrepancy, and the remainder lacks a known reason. The sample table records over 150,000 clones; 85% to 90% of these occur just once. The ten top clones hold approximately 6.2% of the sample. Material: PBMCs or T cells enriched from blood (not recorded which). These receptors were collected from a man between 40 and 49 years old who had recovered from COVID-19.

The CDR3: CASSPLLEQYF. Written as DNA, the CDR3 is TGTGCCAGCAGCCCCCTCCTCGAGCAGTACTTC. The gene calls are TRBV5-8 and TRBJ2-7, with no clear D. Germline CDR1 SGHTS, CDR2 YDEGEE. The CDR3 sequence is 11 residues long. Trimming took off 4 bases at V and 6 bases at J, with 8 bases between the two ends.

As to this clone: At one boundary the junction diverges from the germline segment, which might be a read error. The J gene is TRBJ1-2, the V gene TRBV19; the D gene is possibly TRBD1 (5 bases). Germline values: CDR1 LNHDA, CDR2 SQIVND (reference sequence). The CDR3 is 12 residues long. The CDR3 reads CASSGGLPVAVF. The CDR3 coding sequence is TGTGCCAGTAGTGGGGGACTCCCCGTGGCGGTTTTC.

CDR3 amino acids: CASSPLQYNEQFF. The CDR3 DNA is TGTGCCAGCTCACCATTACAGTACAATGAGCAGTTCTTC. The gene calls are TRBV18 and TRBJ2-1; no reliable D call. Germline lookup yields CDR1 KGHSH and CDR2 LQKENI. CDR3 length: 13 amino acids. V was trimmed by 2 bases and J by 4 bases, leaving 6 bases between them.

The V and J genes are TRBV11-2 and TRBJ2-2, with TRBD1 identical over 8 bases. The trim removed 5 bases at V and 5 bases at J, leaving 7 bases unmatched. This CDR3 is 15 amino acids long. From germline, CDR1 is SGHAT and CDR2 FQNNGV. CDR3 protein: CASSVIQGATGELFF. CDR3 DNA sequence: TGTGCCAGCAGCGTAATCCAGGGGGCGACCGGGGAGCTGTTTTTT.

V usage is TRBV28 and J usage is TRBJ2-3; 7 positions match TRBD2. The V segment lost 5 bases and the J segment 0 bases; nucleotides outside the gene matches: 5. The germline V gene has CDR1 MDHEN and CDR2 SYDVKM. The CDR3 sequence is 15 residues long. The CDR3, as DNA: TGTGCCAGCAGTGGGGGGGGAGCTAGCACAGATACGCAGTATTTT. Protein sequence: CASSGGGASTDTQYF.

The chain recombines TRBV6-5 with TRBJ1-2, with 8 bases aligning to TRBD1. Germline trimming cut 6 bases from V and 8 bases from J; bases unmatched to any gene: 8. The CDR3 spans 13 residues. Germline V gives CDR1 MNHEY, CDR2 SVGAGI. This CDR3 reads CASRDGQGGGYTF. CDR3 DNA sequence: TGTGCCAGCAGAGATGGACAGGGTGGCGGCTACACCTTC.

V is TRBV19 and J is TRBJ1-2; TRBD1 is a possible D gene (5 bases). Trimming pared 5 bases from V and 0 bases from J, leaving 13 bases between. Germline V CDR1 and CDR2: LNHDA, SQIVND (reference sequence). This CDR3 region has 15 residues. The CDR3 reads CASSSGHLSNYGYTF. In nucleotides, the CDR3 is TGTGCCAGTAGTTCTGGACACCTGTCTAACTATGGCTACACCTTC.

This clone has a single count. The V and J genes are TRBV5-1 and TRBJ2-1, with D possibly matching TRBD1 (7 bases). This CDR3 comprises 15 residues. Germline CDR1 reads SGHRS; CDR2 reads YFSETQ. V lost 0 bases and J lost 6, with 13 bases in between. Here the CDR3 DNA reads TGCGCCAGCAGCTTGGGAGACAGGGAGGTCAATGAGCAGTTCTTC. Its translation: CASSLGDREVNEQFF. Using reference TRBV5-1 and TRBJ2-1 for the parts outside the CDR3, the full variable domain is KAGVTQTPRYLIKTRGQQVTLSCSPISGHRSVSWYQQTPGQGLQFLFEYFSETQRNKGNFPGRFSGRQFSNSRSEMNVSTLELGDSALYLCASSLGDREVNEQFFGPGTRLTVL.

The J gene is TRBJ2-7, the V gene TRBV5-4, with D tentatively TRBD2 (7 bases). The germline V and J ends were trimmed by 5 bases and 1 base, with 16 bases remaining between them. The germline V gene encodes CDR1 SGHNT and CDR2 YYREEE (reference sequence). This CDR3 comprises 15 residues. DNA of the CDR3: TGTGCCAGCAGTGAAACAGGGAGGGTTTCCTACGAGCAGTACTTC. Encoded protein: CASSETGRVSYEQYF. Together with reference TRBV5-4 and TRBJ2-7, the CDR3 gives the full variable domain: ETGVTQSPTHLIKTRGQQVTLRCSSQSGHNTVSWYQQALGQGPQFIFQYYREEENGRGNFPPRFSGLQFPNYSSELNVNALELDDSALYLCASSETGRVSYEQYFGPGTRLTVT.

The chain carries TRBV24-1 and TRBJ2-2; 12 nucleotides match TRBD2. This CDR3 comprises 15 residues. The germline V gene has CDR1 KGHDR and CDR2 SFDVKD. V was clipped by 4 bases and J by 6 bases; unmatched bases: 2. This chain's CDR3 is CATSDTSGGSGELFF. The CDR3 DNA reads TGTGCCACCAGTGACACTAGCGGGGGGTCCGGGGAGCTGTTTTTT.

The CDR3 protein is CASMRTTGLFEKLFF. DNA of the CDR3: TGTGCCAGCATGAGGACGACAGGCCTATTTGAAAAACTGTTTTTT. The chain carries TRBV2 and TRBJ1-4, with TRBD1 as a possible D gene (6 bases). The CDR3 is 15 amino acids. V was pared by 7 bases and J by 7 bases, with 19 bases between. Germline V gene lookup returns CDR1 SNHLY and CDR2 FYNNEI.

The rearrangement uses TRBV21-1 and TRBJ2-7; the tabulated D call, TRBD1, remains unverified against the DNA. TRBV21-1 is recorded as a pseudogene. The CDR3 runs 15 residues. CDR3 in amino acids: CASGHIRRFLYEQYF. CDR3 nucleotide sequence: TGTGCCAGCGGACACATCAGGCGGTTCCTCTACGAGCAGTACTTC.

The chain combines TRBV7-9 with TRBJ1-6; no clear D gene. Germline V gives CDR1 SEHNR, CDR2 FQNEAQ (reference sequence). Deletions cut 6 bases from V and 0 bases from J, with 6 bases between. This CDR3 is built from 14 residues. The CDR3 loop is CASSYSSYNSPLHF. The CDR3 bases are TGTGCCAGCAGTTATAGCTCCTATAATTCACCCCTCCACTTT.

The chain links TRBV3-1 (or the pseudogene TRBV3-2) to TRBJ2-1; TRBD2 matches at 7 bases. The ends lost 6 bases at V and 2 bases at J; junction bases unmatched: 7. The V gene's germline CDR1 is LGHDT and CDR2 YNNKEL (reference sequence). CDR3 length: 15 residues. CDR3 DNA: TGTGCCAGCAGTCACGGGGGAGGGACCTACAATGAGCAGTTCTTC. Translated: CASSHGGGTYNEQFF.

V gene TRBV4-1 combines with J gene TRBJ1-5, with no clear D. V dropped 8 bases and J dropped 0 bases, with 5 bases sitting between them. CDR3 length equals 12 residues. Germline V lookup: CDR1 MGHRA, CDR2 YSYEKL. Written as DNA, the CDR3 is TGCGCCAGCGGAGCTAGCAATCAGCCCCAGCATTTT. Translating it yields CASGASNQPQHF.

The chain joins TRBV6-5 to TRBJ1-1; D is perhaps TRBD1 (6 bases). The CDR3 covers 14 residues. Germline-derived CDR1 and CDR2 are MNHEY and SVGAGI. V was shortened by 6 bases and J by 1 base, with 12 bases between the two germline ends. The CDR3 sequence is CASSLPGQNTEAFF. For the CDR3, the DNA is TGTGCCAGCAGCTTACCGGGACAGAACACTGAAGCTTTCTTT.

This clone showed up just once. The chain has TRBV6-5 and TRBJ1-1; TRBD1 agrees at 7 bases. Germline V gene data show CDR1 as MNHEY and CDR2 as SVGAGI. There are 15 residues in the CDR3. J lost 2 bases, V lost 8 bases, and 11 bases had no gene match. The chain's CDR3 is CASRQGFTSNTEAFF. In nucleotides, the CDR3 is TGTGCCAGCCGACAGGGTTTTACAAGTAACACTGAAGCTTTCTTT.